Each of the 24 T cell receptor beta chains below was sequenced from the same sample in a study of regulatory T cells in long-lasting Graves disease. Noted time point: persistent/refractory GD, antithyroid drugs over 5 years with positive TRAb. RNA from PBMCs was the source of the TCR library. Researchers made TCR beta libraries by using iRepertoire HTBI primers and running Arm-PCR on CDR3 regions. TCRdb re-analysed the multiplex PCR reads in MiXCR, keeping a single row per CDR3 protein. The sample has around 510,000 distinct CDR3 sequences; under 25% are singletons. Sequencing was performed on peripheral blood mononuclear cells (PBMCs), taken when the disease was refractory, from a patient treated with antithyroid drugs. The receptors here all came from a female donor with Graves disease.

This sequence joins TRBV6-6 and TRBJ2-2; possible D gene TRBD2, 5 bases. The germline V and J ends were trimmed by 0 bases and 5 bases, with 7 bases remaining between them. Germline-derived CDR1 and CDR2 are MNHNY and SVGAGI (reference sequence). This CDR3 is built from 14 residues. This CDR3 is CASSYSERTGELFF. The CDR3 region has the DNA TGTGCCAGCAGTTACTCGGAGCGGACCGGGGAGCTGTTTTTT.

This clonotype was observed many times. The rearrangement joins TRBV3-1 to TRBJ1-6; D uncertain. Trimming took off 6 bases at V and 5 bases at J, with 8 bases between the two ends. CDR1 is LGHDT and CDR2 is YNNKEL in the germline V gene (reference sequence). The CDR3 has 13 residues. CDR3 coding DNA: TGTGCCAGCAGTCGACGGGATAATTCACCCCTCCACTTT. This codes for CASSRRDNSPLHF.

This clonotype occurred many times. The chain recombines TRBV28 with TRBJ1-1; D uncertain. The CDR3 contains 13 residues. Trimming took 6 bases from V and 0 from J, leaving 8 bases between them. Looked up from germline, CDR1 is MDHEN and CDR2 is SYDVKM. CDR3 residues: CASRSGMNTEAFF. For the CDR3, the DNA is TGTGCCAGCAGGTCCGGTATGAACACTGAAGCTTTCTTT.

The sample holds many counts of this clonotype. The chain employs TRBV7-9 and TRBJ1-1, with D hard to call. CDR3 size: 14 residues. The V end was cut by 5 bases, the J end by 5 bases, with 15 bases between. The germline gives CDR1 SEHNR, CDR2 FQNEAQ (reference sequence). The CDR3 bases are TGTGCCAGCAGCCCCCATGCAGGACGGACTGAAGCTTTCTTT. It yields the protein CASSPHAGRTEAFF.

The chain joins TRBV10-2 to TRBJ1-5; D gene ambiguous. The germline V gene encodes CDR1 WSHSY and CDR2 SAAADI. The CDR3 sequence is 12 residues long. V was pared by 0 bases and J by 7 bases, with 4 bases between. CDR3 bases: TGCGCCAGCAGTGAGTCTTGGCAGCCCCAGCATTTT. Residues: CASSESWQPQHF.

This clonotype was counted only a few times. The chain carries TRBV7-3 and TRBJ1-1; no reliable D call. The V gene lost 2 bases and the J gene lost 3 bases, with 13 bases spanning the gap. This CDR3 is 15 amino acids long. Per germline, CDR1 SGHTA and CDR2 FQGTGA. This chain's CDR3 is CASSLDPQEDTEAFF. The CDR3 DNA reads as TGTGCCAGCAGCTTAGACCCACAAGAGGACACTGAAGCTTTCTTT.

The table lists this clonotype with many counts. The chain joins TRBV9 to TRBJ2-5; D gene uncertain. Trimming removed 4 bases from V and 4 bases from J, with 14 bases in between. CDR3 length: 14 residues. Germline V gives CDR1 SGDLS, CDR2 YYNGEE. The CDR3 sequence is CASSNRGRLETQYF. In DNA form, the CDR3 reads TGTGCCAGCAGCAACAGAGGAAGGTTAGAGACCCAGTACTTC.

This clonotype has ten or more counts. V gene TRBV2 combines with J gene TRBJ2-2, with TRBD2 matching over 8 bases. The CDR3 has 16 amino acids. CDR1 and CDR2 (germline): SNHLY, FYNNEI. The trim removed 6 bases at V and 4 bases at J, leaving 10 bases unmatched. The DNA for the CDR3 is TGTGCCAGCAGCTTACTAGCGGAGGCGGGCACCGGGGAGCTGTTTTTT. Translating gives CASSLLAEAGTGELFF. Full variable domain (rest looked up from reference TRBV2 and TRBJ2-2): EPEVTQTPSHQVTQMGQEVILRCVPISNHLYFYWYRQILGQKVEFLVSFYNNEISEKSEIFDDQFSVERPDGSNFTLKIRSTKLEDSAMYFCASSLLAEAGTGELFFGEGSRLTVL.

The genes are TRBV6-2 or TRBV6-3 and TRBJ1-5, with 8 bases matching TRBD1. V trimming: 6 bases; J trimming: 0 bases; junction bases outside the gene matches: 10. The germline V gene has CDR1 MNHEY and CDR2 SVGEGT. This CDR3 region has 17 residues. The DNA for the CDR3 is TGTGCCAGCAGCCCCGGACAGGGACCTTATAGCAATCAGCCCCAGCATTTT. Its protein is CASSPGQGPYSNQPQHF.

This clonotype turned up a few times. V is TRBV11-1 and J is TRBJ2-3; perhaps TRBD1 as D (5 bases). Germline lookup yields CDR1 SGHAT and CDR2 FQDESV (reference sequence). The ends were cut back, 4 bases at V and 1 base at J, with 12 bases in the middle. The CDR3 has 15 amino acids. The CDR3 region has the DNA TGTGCCAGCAGCTCGCAGGGTCGGGGCACAGATACGCAGTATTTT. Translating gives CASSSQGRGTDTQYF.

This clonotype was recorded at least ten times. The chain uses TRBV6-1 and TRBJ1-4; D gene uncertain. There are 14 residues in the CDR3. V lost 6 bases and J lost 7, with 15 bases in between. The germline V gene has CDR1 MNHNS and CDR2 SASEGT. The CDR3 protein is CASSRTFSGEKLFF. The CDR3 coding sequence is TGTGCCAGCAGCCGGACTTTCTCGGGTGAAAAACTGTTTTTT.

This clonotype came up many times. The J gene is TRBJ1-2, the V gene TRBV6-1; 7 bases match TRBD1. The CDR3 consists of 13 residues. V gave up 7 bases and J gave up 2 bases; unmatched junction bases: 4. CDR1 is MNHNS and CDR2 is SASEGT in the germline V gene. CDR3 DNA: TGTGCCAGCATCCAACAGGGGAACTATGGCTACACCTTC. It encodes CASIQQGNYGYTF.

This clonotype occurred many times. The chain recombines TRBV2 with TRBJ2-7, with D perhaps TRBD1 or TRBD2 (6 bases each). This CDR3 contains 12 residues. Looked up from germline, CDR1 is SNHLY and CDR2 is FYNNEI. The V gene lost 10 bases and the J gene lost 1 base, with 11 bases spanning the gap. The CDR3 sequence: CAKGGGSYEQYF. In nucleotides, the CDR3 is TGTGCCAAGGGGGGCGGATCCTACGAGCAGTACTTC.

The chain employs TRBV7-9 and TRBJ2-7; 7 bases line up with TRBD1. J lost 3 bases, V lost 6 bases, and 5 bases had no gene match. This CDR3 spans 13 amino acids. Germline CDR1 reads SEHNR; CDR2 reads FQNEAQ (reference sequence). The CDR3 loop reads CASRKSGGYEQYF. As DNA, the CDR3 is TGTGCCAGCAGGAAATCAGGGGGCTACGAGCAGTACTTC.

This clonotype came up many times. The chain recombines TRBV11-2 with TRBJ2-2; D uncertain. Germline CDR1 is SGHAT and CDR2 is FQNNGV. Trimming removed 1 base at V and 2 bases at J, with 11 bases between. CDR3 length: 16 amino acids. CDR3 loop: CASSLAPMENTGELFF. CDR3 DNA: TGTGCCAGCAGCTTAGCCCCAATGGAAAACACCGGGGAGCTGTTTTTT.

This clonotype was recorded many times. The J gene is TRBJ2-7, the V gene TRBV28; D unclear. The germline gives CDR1 MDHEN, CDR2 SYDVKM. The CDR3 is 16 residues long. V lost 3 bases, J lost 0 bases, and 15 bases lay in between. This chain's CDR3 is CASSFKKGHYSYEQYF. The CDR3 DNA is TGTGCCAGCAGTTTTAAAAAGGGTCATTACTCCTACGAGCAGTACTTC.

The chain recombines TRBV19 with TRBJ1-3; no reliable D call. Trimming shortened V by 0 bases and J by 2 bases, and 11 bases separated the two germline ends. In germline, CDR1 is LNHDA, CDR2 SQIVND (reference sequence). This CDR3 spans 16 amino acids. CDR3 in amino acids: CASSIDGPSTGNTIYF. DNA of the CDR3: TGTGCCAGTAGTATAGATGGACCGTCAACTGGAAACACCATATATTTT.

There are a few counts of this clonotype. Here the CDR3 reads CASSMRDTNYGYTF. CDR3 nucleotides: TGTGCCAGCAGCATGAGGGACACCAACTATGGCTACACCTTC. This chain uses TRBV7-9 with TRBJ1-2; tentative D call: TRBD1 (6 bases). Per germline, CDR1 SEHNR and CDR2 FQNEAQ (reference sequence). V gave up 5 bases and J gave up 2 bases, with 12 bases separating them. This CDR3 has 14 residues.

V usage is TRBV27 and J usage is TRBJ2-3; 10 bases are shared with TRBD2. The trim removed 6 bases at V and 8 bases at J, leaving 8 bases unmatched. CDR3 length equals 14 residues. Germline-derived CDR1 and CDR2 are MNHEY and SMNVEV (reference sequence). The CDR3 DNA reads as TGTGCCAGCAGACCTCTAGCGGGAGACGTTACGCAGTATTTT. Its translation: CASRPLAGDVTQYF.

V gene TRBV30 combines with J gene TRBJ2-1; D not certain. Germline V gene sequence: CDR1 GTSNPN, CDR2 SVGIG (reference sequence). V was trimmed by 6 bases and J by 0 bases, leaving 12 bases between them. The CDR3 has 14 amino acids. For the CDR3, the DNA is TGTGCCTGCCTCCCGAAGAGCTCCTACAATGAGCAGTTCTTC. Translated, it gives CACLPKSSYNEQFF.

This clonotype was seen ten or more times. The J gene is TRBJ1-1, the V gene TRBV6-1, with D tentatively TRBD1 (6 bases). Germline-derived CDR1 and CDR2 are MNHNS and SASEGT. V lost 2 bases and J 2 bases, leaving 12 bases between the germline ends. The CDR3 consists of 15 residues. CDR3 coding DNA: TGTGCCAGCAGTGAATTGGGGACACCCAACACTGAAGCTTTCTTT. It yields the protein CASSELGTPNTEAFF.

CDR3 DNA: TGTGCCACCAGCGGATTTAAGCAGCGACCCGGCTACGAGCAGTACTTC. This sequence encodes CATSGFKQRPGYEQYF. V usage is TRBV15 and J usage is TRBJ2-7; no clear D. The CDR3 spans 16 residues. The germline gives CDR1 LNHNV, CDR2 YYDKDF (reference sequence). The V gene lost 5 bases and the J gene lost 3 bases, with 20 bases spanning the gap.

The rearrangement joins TRBV10-3 to TRBJ1-5; a weak D match, TRBD1 (5 bases). CDR1 and CDR2 (germline): ENHRY, SYGVKD. V lost 4 bases to trimming and J lost 6 bases, with 10 bases between them. The length of the CDR3 is 13 residues. CDR3 residues: CAISGQGGQPQHF. Here the CDR3 DNA reads TGTGCCATCAGTGGGCAGGGTGGTCAGCCCCAGCATTTT.

The V gene is TRBV4-1, the J gene TRBJ1-4; unclear D gene. Trimming left V 4 bases short and J 3 bases short, with 12 bases between. This CDR3 comprises 15 residues. Germline V gene sequence: CDR1 MGHRA, CDR2 YSYEKL. CDR3 residues: CASSLTVFANEKLFF. DNA for the CDR3: TGCGCCAGCAGCCTAACGGTCTTTGCTAATGAAAAACTGTTTTTT.